This T cell receptor (beta chain) was captured in a study of blood T cell repertoires in COVID-19. On the study more broadly: Some COVID-19 samples were acute and others convalescent; all came from the United States, Italy and Spain.

Sequencing used immunoSEQ multiplex PCR; TCRdb keeps in-frame clones, though not all of them. The data contain approximately 220,000 clones, around 87% of them singletons. Trimming stripped 1 base from V and 4 bases from J, with 7 bases between. Germline assignment: CDR1 SGHAT and CDR2 FQNNGV. The CDR3 has 13 amino acids. The chain links TRBV11-2 to TRBJ1-1; a weak D match, TRBD1 (5 bases). The specimen was peripheral blood. The clonotype comes from a man in his sixties who had recovered from COVID-19. CDR3 amino acids: CASSLVRATEAFF. Here the CDR3 DNA reads TGTGCCAGCAGCTTAGTCAGGGCCACTGAAGCTTTCTTT.